This T cell receptor (beta chain) was observed in a study of cytomegalovirus exposure and HLA in healthy donors. General observations from the study: The authors later found most CMV-associated TCR beta chains appeared HLA-restricted.

13 Jbeta primers and 60 Vbeta primers were used for the PCR. Here immunoSEQ multiplex PCR was the method, and the copy in TCRdb shows in-frame clones only, minus some. Among around 150,000 clones, approximately 79% were seen once, and the ten largest hold approximately 0.99%. A remark on this clone: Its antigen is undetermined.

The TCR comes from a male donor in good health and CMV-seronegative. Source material: PBMCs.

In DNA, the CDR3 is TGTGCCAGCAGAGCACTAGCGGCCGCATCCAATGAGCAGTTCTTC. The encoded protein is CASRALAAASNEQFF. The genes are TRBV11-2 and TRBJ2-1, with TRBD2 identical over 8 bases. The ends lost 6 bases at V and 6 bases at J; junction bases unmatched: 10. CDR3 size: 15 residues. The germline V gene encodes CDR1 SGHAT and CDR2 FQNNGV. Together with reference TRBV11-2 and TRBJ2-1, the CDR3 gives the full variable domain: EAGVAQSPRYKIIEKRQSVAFWCNPISGHATLYWYQQILGQGPKLLIQFQNNGVVDDSQLPKDRFSAERLKGVDSTLKIQPAKLEDSAVYLCASRALAAASNEQFFGPGTRLTVL.